This TCR beta chain appears in the sequencing data of a study of CD8+ T cells in alopecia areata. About this clone itself: Antigen: not known.

Sequencing templates came from extracted RNA that was reverse transcribed into cDNA. The assay was immunoSEQ multiplex PCR, and TCRdb's table has in-frame clones only and misses some. The sample consists of approximately 150,000 clones, around 62% of them appearing once. Study outcomes and limitations: Normal scalp had lower clonality than lesional scalp, with alopecia totalis/universalis lesions showing this most strongly. Normal-skin resident alphabeta T cells also appear among scalp sample sequences. TCR sharing across patients was less clear than in mice, possibly HLA-related.

This CDR3 comprises 11 residues. The germline V gene encodes CDR1 SGHTA and CDR2 FQGTGA. V was pared by 5 bases and J by 7 bases, with 8 bases between. PBMCs provided sorted CD4+ and CD8+ T cells. The rearrangement uses TRBV7-3 and TRBJ1-2; D unresolved. The sequencing sample was made of CD8+ T cells sorted from blood. The receptor was isolated from a human donor in good health. CDR3 nucleotide sequence: TGTGCCAGCAGCGCAGGTACTGGCTACACCTTC. Translated, it gives CASSAGTGYTF.